This T cell receptor (beta chain) was obtained from a study of blood T cell repertoires in COVID-19 (dated by TCRdb to 2019 to 2021). A note on the overall study: The collaborator samples originated in the United States, Italy and Spain and spanned the acute and convalescent phases of COVID-19. The prospective study material was composed of cDNA or gDNA derived from T cells, B-cell-depleted T cells, or PBMCs. The dataset comprised deeply sampled blood TCRbeta repertoires from subjects exposed to, actively infected with, or recovered from COVID-19. The repertoires were released in a freely available public database intended as a resource for research on the immune response to SARS-CoV-2. The samples were drawn from two sources: the first 160 participants of the ongoing ImmuneRACE study, and 1,000 to 1,500 subjects contributed by 6 global collaborators. Sample metadata almost always included a de-identified subject ID, COVID-19 status, age in years and sex. HLA class I and class II types, where available, came from metadata supplied by the sample provider rather than from assay-based typing. Points the paper makes about the study in general: The quantity of clinical and demographic metadata differed by source and by participant and was supplied without curation.

With respect to this clone: Its antigen target is currently unknown. The sample holds no much larger clone one base away, and base qualities are not on file.

Each collaborating institution followed its own protocols to collect whole blood in K2EDTA tubes. For TCRbeta analysis, collaborators shipped samples as frozen whole blood, isolated PBMCs, or DNA extracted from either of those sample types. V has 4 bases trimmed and J has 4 bases trimmed; junction bases matching no gene number 3. Its CDR3 holds 15 amino acids, cysteine through phenylalanine. Just the 45-base CDR3 DNA is kept, in frame starting at base 1. CDR1 SNHLY and CDR2 FYNNEI were looked up in the germline V gene. TCRbeta CDR3 regions were amplified from genomic DNA using the immunoSEQ Assay, a bias-controlled multiplex PCR. The authors processed their data as follows. The number of nucleated cells in each sample was estimated by amplification of reference gene primers within the assay. To quantify the absolute abundance of each unique TCRbeta CDR3 rearrangement, sequence reads were collapsed and filtered. For each sample, productive Simpson clonality was calculated as the square root of Simpson's diversity index over productive rearrangements. What TCRdb holds here is the immuneACCESS table cut down to in-frame rearrangements. Part of the clones is not present; checked against another copy, under half of the missing clones reflect an unresolved V gene, and the others are unexplained. V and J calls and clone size are given by that table; D and trimming were obtained from the DNA. This sample holds 240,000 or so clones; roughly nine tenths were observed only once. Of the sample, less than 8% falls within the top ten clones.

The sequence was collected from a man aged 55 to 70 with acute or convalescent COVID-19. The specimen was peripheral blood. In this chain, TRBV2 is recombined with TRBJ1-4, with 10 central nucleotides matching TRBD1. This receptor carries the CDR3 CASSGGQGINEKLFF. The nucleotide sequence is TGTGCCAGCAGTGGGGGACAGGGGATTAATGAAAAACTGTTTTTT.